This T cell receptor beta chain was identified in a study of blood T cell repertoires in COVID-19. In terms of age and location, participants ranged from roughly 18 to 100 years and lived in about 25 US areas. Cohort allocation depended upon clinical history that participants reported. Original methodology: Reference gene primer amplification yielded estimated nucleated cell counts. This table comes from immunoSEQ multiplex PCR, and its TCRdb copy is limited to in-frame clones, with some not included. V and J calls and clone size are those listed in that table; D and trimming were worked out from the DNA. The sample has 180,000 or so clones; over 75% are singletons. Germline values: CDR1 KGHSH, CDR2 LQKENI. Trimming pared 3 bases from V and 5 bases from J, leaving 8 bases between. This CDR3 region has 12 residues.

The clonotype comes from a human donor with acute COVID-19. The donor label of this sample is uncertain. The chain couples TRBV18 to TRBJ2-7; maybe TRBD1 (6 bases). The sample taken for sequencing was PBMCs or T cells enriched from blood (not recorded which). In DNA form, the CDR3 reads TGTGCCAGCTCACCGCGACAGGACGAGCAGTACTTC. Its protein product is CASSPRQDEQYF.